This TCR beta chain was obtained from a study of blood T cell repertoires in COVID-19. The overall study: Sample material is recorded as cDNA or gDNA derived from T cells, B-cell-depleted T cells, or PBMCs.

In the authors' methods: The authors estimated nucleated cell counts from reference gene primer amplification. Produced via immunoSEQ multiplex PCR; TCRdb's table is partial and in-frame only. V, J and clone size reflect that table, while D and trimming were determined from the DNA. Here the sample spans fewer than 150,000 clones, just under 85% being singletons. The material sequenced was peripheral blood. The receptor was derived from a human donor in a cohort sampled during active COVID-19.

The CDR3, as DNA: TGTGCCAGCAGTAGACAGAGACCGAACACCGGGGAGCTGTTTTTT. It specifies CASSRQRPNTGELFF. The chain recombines TRBV11-2 with TRBJ2-2; possibly TRBD1 for D (5 bases). V lost 6 bases, J lost 0 bases, and 11 bases lay in between. The length of the CDR3 is 15 residues. Per the germline V gene, CDR1 is SGHAT and CDR2 is FQNNGV. Combining the CDR3 with reference TRBV11-2 and TRBJ2-2 gives the whole variable domain EAGVAQSPRYKIIEKRQSVAFWCNPISGHATLYWYQQILGQGPKLLIQFQNNGVVDDSQLPKDRFSAERLKGVDSTLKIQPAKLEDSAVYLCASSRQRPNTGELFFGEGSRLTVL.